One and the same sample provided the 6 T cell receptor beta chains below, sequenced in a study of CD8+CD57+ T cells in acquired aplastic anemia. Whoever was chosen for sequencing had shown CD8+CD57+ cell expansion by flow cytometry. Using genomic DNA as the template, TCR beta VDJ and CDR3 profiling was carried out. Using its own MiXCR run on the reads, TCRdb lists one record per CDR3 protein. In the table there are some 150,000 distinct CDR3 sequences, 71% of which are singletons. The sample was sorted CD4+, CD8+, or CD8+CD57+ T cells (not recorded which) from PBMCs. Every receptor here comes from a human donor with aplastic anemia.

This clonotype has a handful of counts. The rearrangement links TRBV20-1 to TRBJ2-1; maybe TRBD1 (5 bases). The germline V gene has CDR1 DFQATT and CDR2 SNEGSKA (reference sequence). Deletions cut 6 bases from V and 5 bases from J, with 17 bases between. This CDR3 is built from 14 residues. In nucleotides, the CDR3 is TGCAGTGCCAGCAGTGACTCGGACAACAATGAGCAGTTCTTC. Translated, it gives CSASSDSDNNEQFF.

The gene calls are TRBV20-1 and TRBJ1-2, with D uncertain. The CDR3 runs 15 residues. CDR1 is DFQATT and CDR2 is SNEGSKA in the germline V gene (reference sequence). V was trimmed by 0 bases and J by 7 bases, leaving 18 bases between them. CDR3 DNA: TGCAGTGCTAGAGATCCCCGCGCCCAAGTCGGTGGCTACACCTTC. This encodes CSARDPRAQVGGYTF.

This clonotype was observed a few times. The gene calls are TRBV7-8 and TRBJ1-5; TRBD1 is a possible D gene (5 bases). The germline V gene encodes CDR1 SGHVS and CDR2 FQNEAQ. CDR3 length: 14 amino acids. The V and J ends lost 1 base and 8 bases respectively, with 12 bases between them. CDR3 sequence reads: CASSLDRWEKPQHF. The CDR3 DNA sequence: TGTGCCAGCAGCTTAGACAGGTGGGAGAAGCCCCAGCATTTT. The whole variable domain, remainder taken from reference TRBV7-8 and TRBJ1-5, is GAGVSQSPRYKVAKRGQDVALRCDPISGHVSLFWYQQALGQGPEFLTYFQNEAQLDKSGLPSDRFFAERPEGSVSTLKIQRTQQEDSAVYLCASSLDRWEKPQHFGDGTRLSIL.

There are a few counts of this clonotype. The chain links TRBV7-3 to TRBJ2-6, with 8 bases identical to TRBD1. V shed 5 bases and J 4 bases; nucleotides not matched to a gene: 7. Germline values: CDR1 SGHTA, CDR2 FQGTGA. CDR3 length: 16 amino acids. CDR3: CASSMTGAVGANVLTF. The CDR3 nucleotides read TGTGCCAGCAGCATGACAGGGGCGGTCGGGGCCAACGTCCTGACTTTC.

The CDR3 spells CAGSEGQPYQETQYF. CDR3 coding DNA: TGTGCCGGCTCAGAAGGGCAGCCGTACCAAGAGACCCAGTACTTC. This chain joins TRBV25-1 and TRBJ2-5; D remains ambiguous. The length of the CDR3 is 15 residues. The germline V gene has CDR1 MGHDK and CDR2 SYGVNS. V was shortened by 11 bases and J by 0 bases, with 19 bases between the two germline ends.

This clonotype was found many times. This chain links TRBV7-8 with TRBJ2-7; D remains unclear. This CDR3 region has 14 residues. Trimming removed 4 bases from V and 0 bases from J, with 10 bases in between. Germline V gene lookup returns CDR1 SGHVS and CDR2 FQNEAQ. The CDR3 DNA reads TGTGCCAGCAGCTCAAGGATCAGCTCCTACGAGCAGTACGTC. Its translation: CASSSRISSYEQYV.